What follows are 12 T cell receptor beta chains derived from one specimen sequenced in a study of patients and donors after allogeneic stem cell transplantation. TCRdb re-called the RT-PCR reads through MiXCR, storing one row per CDR3 protein. The profile shows approximately 160,000 distinct CDR3 sequences, 25% to 35% of them singletons. The source material was blood, either unsorted or a sorted T cell fraction (not recorded which). Receptors originate from a human donor who was either an allogeneic HSCT recipient or a stem cell or donor lymphocyte infusion donor (not recorded which). It is not recorded whose cells these are; they may come from a transplant donor.

At least ten counts were recorded for this clonotype. For the CDR3, the DNA is TGTGCCAGCAGCTTAGAGGATGGGATAACCATATATTTT. Translation: CASSLEDGITIYF. The V gene is TRBV7-9, the J gene TRBJ1-3; D is undetermined. The CDR3 runs 13 residues. CDR1 is SEHNR, CDR2 FQNEAQ, per germline (reference sequence). V was trimmed by 1 base and J by 10 bases, leaving 11 bases between them.

This chain joins TRBV7-8 and TRBJ1-2; D ambiguous. CDR1 SGHVS and CDR2 FQNEAQ come from the germline V gene. The CDR3 length is 13 residues. V gave up 6 bases and J gave up 7 bases, with 15 bases separating them. CDR3 bases: TGTGCCAGCAGTATTAGTAGGGAAAGTGGCTACACCTTC. It yields the protein CASSISRESGYTF.

This clonotype occurred a few times. CDR3 sequence (DNA): TGTGCCAGCAGGCCGGGGGGTAGTGGAAACACCATATATTTT. Its protein is CASRPGGSGNTIYF. This chain uses TRBV27 with TRBJ1-3; a weak D match, TRBD1 (5 bases). The ends were cut back, 6 bases at V and 3 bases at J, with 12 bases in the middle. The CDR3 is 14 amino acids. The V gene's germline CDR1 is MNHEY and CDR2 SMNVEV (reference sequence).

This clonotype occurred a few times. The chain joins TRBV6-5 to TRBJ1-1; D may be TRBD1 (6 bases). V shed 8 bases and J shed 11 bases, with 12 bases lying between them. This CDR3 comprises 10 residues. Germline V gives CDR1 MNHEY, CDR2 SVGAGI. The CDR3 region has the DNA TGTGCCAGCTACAAAGGGGGGGCTTTCTTT. Its protein product is CASYKGGAFF.

This chain joins TRBV5-1 and TRBJ2-3; 7 bases match TRBD1. The germline gives CDR1 SGHRS, CDR2 YFSETQ. CDR3 length: 15 amino acids. J gave up 6 bases and V 3 bases, and 10 bases lay outside the gene matches. The CDR3 loop reads CASSSPRGTTDTQYF. CDR3 DNA sequence: TGCGCCAGCAGCTCCCCCAGGGGGACGACGGATACGCAGTATTTT.

This clonotype was seen ten or more times. V is TRBV7-2 and J is TRBJ1-1, with TRBD1 as a possible D gene (6 bases). V shed 5 bases and J shed 8 bases, with 18 bases lying between them. The CDR3 is 14 amino acids. The germline gives CDR1 SGHTA, CDR2 FQGNSA. This CDR3 is CASSTYTDSTEAFF. The CDR3, as DNA: TGTGCCAGCAGCACCTATACGGACAGTACCGAAGCTTTCTTT.

In its sample, this clonotype was seen a few times. The V gene is TRBV28, the J gene TRBJ1-2; 8 positions match TRBD1. The CDR3 is made up of 15 amino acids. The V gene's germline CDR1 is MDHEN and CDR2 SYDVKM. Germline trimming cut 7 bases from V and 5 bases from J; bases unmatched to any gene: 12. The CDR3 nucleotides are TGTGCCAGCACCCAGGTGGACAGGGATCAGTATGGCTACACCTTC. Protein sequence: CASTQVDRDQYGYTF.

The J gene is TRBJ2-7, the V gene TRBV7-9, with 11 bases that match TRBD2. Germline V gene data show CDR1 as SEHNR and CDR2 as FQNEAQ (reference sequence). The CDR3 runs to 15 residues. The trim removed 3 bases at V and 1 base at J, leaving 2 bases unmatched. CDR3 sequence reads: CASSLGLAASYEQYF. CDR3 nucleotides: TGTGCCAGCAGCTTGGGACTAGCGGCTTCCTACGAGCAGTACTTC.

V usage is TRBV9 and J usage is TRBJ2-3, with 7 bases that match TRBD1. The CDR3 is 14 amino acids. Germline V gene sequence: CDR1 SGDLS, CDR2 YYNGEE. Trimming took 4 bases from V and 10 from J; bases not matched to a gene: 12. The CDR3 DNA follows: TGTGCCAGCAGCCCAGACTCGACAGGGTGGGCGCAGTATTTT. This encodes CASSPDSTGWAQYF.

This clonotype showed up just a few times. The J gene is TRBJ2-7, the V gene TRBV14; D unclear. This CDR3 is 13 amino acids long. CDR1 is SGHDN, CDR2 FVKESK, per germline. Trimming stripped 2 bases from V and 4 bases from J, with 9 bases between. CDR3: CASSQTTGYEQYF. The CDR3 bases are TGTGCCAGCAGCCAAACGACCGGGTACGAGCAGTACTTC. Supplemented by reference TRBV14 and TRBJ2-7, the full variable domain reads EAGVTQFPSHSVIEKGQTVTLRCDPISGHDNLYWYRRVMGKEIKFLLHFVKESKQDESGMPNNRFLAERTGGTYSTLKVQPAELEDSGVYFCASSQTTGYEQYFGPGTRLTVT.

The rearrangement joins TRBV5-6 to TRBJ1-1, with 8 bases fitting TRBD1. Germline CDR1 reads SGHDT; CDR2 reads YYEEEE. The CDR3 is 17 residues long. Trimming cost V 4 bases and J 8 bases; bases outside gene matches: 19. CDR3 amino acids: CASSPQGAGTLGGEAFF. CDR3 nucleotide sequence: TGTGCCAGCAGCCCCCAGGGGGCAGGGACCCTTGGTGGCGAAGCTTTCTTT.

The genes are TRBV3-1 and TRBJ2-4; no clear D. Per germline, CDR1 LGHDT and CDR2 YNNKEL (reference sequence). With 3 bases removed from V and 1 base from J, the gap between germline ends came to 7 bases. The CDR3 length is 14 residues. The CDR3 loop reads CASSHSYAKNIQYF. In DNA form, the CDR3 reads TGTGCCAGCAGCCATAGCTATGCCAAAAACATTCAGTACTTC.